This TCR beta chain was recovered during a study of early T cells in non-severe SARS-CoV-2 infection. Background on the study: Bulk RNA isolated from unsorted whole blood underwent sequencing; chains were not paired. The study's findings and limits: Missing private and CD4 specificities, VDJdb matching favored anti-spike CD8 responses.

This clonotype was seen at least ten times. Its antigen remains unidentified. Unique molecular identifiers (one per individual cDNA molecule) were attached. One entry per CDR3 protein, called by TCRdb with MiXCR from the 5' RACE reads. Here the sample spans under 35,000 distinct CDR3 sequences, approximately 5% being singletons. CDR3 length: 16 residues. CDR1 KGHDR and CDR2 SFDVKD come from the germline V gene. The V gene lost 4 bases and the J gene lost 3 bases, with 18 bases spanning the gap. The receptor comes from an adult who was a healthcare worker with PCR-confirmed SARS-CoV-2 infection or an uninfected control (not recorded which). The sequenced sample consisted of whole blood. V gene TRBV24-1 combines with J gene TRBJ2-7; a weak D match, TRBD2 (6 bases). As DNA, the CDR3 is TGTGCCACCAGTGACCCATTGACCGGGGGTGGCTACGAGCAGTACTTC. Its protein product is CATSDPLTGGGYEQYF.